This record looks at one T cell receptor (beta chain) sequence and its context. Its antigen is not known. These data belong to a study of graft-versus-host responses after intestinal transplantation. The CDR3 has 14 residues. Germline CDR1 LGHNA, CDR2 YSLEER. V lost 4 bases, J lost 5 bases, and 3 bases stayed unmatched. Assay: immunoSEQ multiplex PCR; the TCRdb copy retains only in-frame clones and omits some. Of 100,000 or so clones detected, about 93% appear once; the ten largest clones hold more than 0.15%. Broader study findings: Recipient bone marrow held GvH clones, some seen earlier in ileum or blood.

The receptor comes from a human donor who received an intestinal transplant. The rearrangement joins TRBV4-3 to TRBJ1-1; 11 positions match TRBD1. The sequences come from unstimulated CD4+ T cells sorted from spleen or lymph node cells, collected before intestinal transplant. The CDR3 spells CASSLGTGGTEAFF. The CDR3 DNA is TGCGCCAGCAGCCTAGGGACAGGGGGTACTGAAGCTTTCTTT.